The text below deals with one T cell receptor (beta chain). Its matching antigen is unknown. This sample was included in a study of early T cells in non-severe SARS-CoV-2 infection. Study-level points and caveats: Anti-spike CD8 responses were favored in VDJdb matching, and private and CD4 specificities were missed.

Tagging with unique molecular identifiers was applied to individual cDNA molecules. MiXCR, applied by TCRdb to the 5' RACE reads, yields one record per CDR3 protein. The repertoire includes 50,000 to 60,000 distinct CDR3 sequences, under 8% of them detected once, and approximately 5.5% sits in the top ten. This CDR3 is built from 15 residues. V trimming: 4 bases; J trimming: 7 bases; junction bases outside the gene matches: 11. Germline V gene data show CDR1 as SNHLY and CDR2 as FYNNEI. This sequence was found in an adult who was a healthcare worker with PCR-confirmed SARS-CoV-2 infection or an uninfected control (not recorded which). This material consisted of whole blood, taken at baseline. The chain links TRBV2 to TRBJ2-7, with 9 bases matching TRBD1. The CDR3 loop is CASSVQGQGLWEQYF. The CDR3 nucleotides are TGTGCCAGCAGTGTCCAGGGACAGGGCTTGTGGGAGCAGTACTTC.